This TCR beta chain was obtained from a study of T cell responses to AZD1222 COVID-19 vaccine. This clone has only a few counts. Antigen unknown. CDR1 and CDR2 from the germline V gene are LGHNT and FRNRAP. V was trimmed by 7 bases and J by 3 bases, leaving 12 bases between them. This CDR3 spans 13 amino acids. Profiled with immunoSEQ multiplex PCR; TCRdb holds only in-frame clones, not every one. The sample shows tens of thousands of clones, 90% of them seen only once. Study conclusions and caveats: Donor demographics were predominantly white British with a female majority; clonal diversity may be underestimated. Rises in breadth and depth of Spike-specific TCRs came after two AZD1222 doses.

The sequence came from an adult who received the AZD1222 COVID-19 vaccine. This sequence joins TRBV12-5 and TRBJ1-2, with no clear D. The material was peripheral blood, obtained 28 days after the second AZD1222 dose. This CDR3 reads CASAGGLYYGYTF. The CDR3 nucleotides read TGTGCTAGTGCGGGCGGCCTCTACTATGGCTACACCTTC. The full variable domain, its missing parts supplied by reference TRBV12-5 and TRBJ1-2, is DARVTQTPRHKVTEMGQEVTMRCQPILGHNTVFWYRQTMMQGLELLAYFRNRAPLDDSGMPKDRFSAEMPDATLATLKIQPSEPRDSAVYFCASAGGLYYGYTFGSGTRLTVV.